This T cell receptor beta chain was documented in a study of blood T cell repertoires in COVID-19 (dated by TCRdb to the early 2020s). A note on the overall study: Samples from collaborators originated in the United States, Italy and Spain and spanned both the acute and convalescent phases of COVID-19. The material from the prospective study consisted of cDNA or gDNA derived from T cells, B-cell-depleted T cells, or PBMCs. Deeply sampled blood TCRbeta repertoires from subjects exposed to, actively infected with, or recovered from COVID-19 were included in the dataset. The repertoires were released in a freely available public database meant as a resource for research on the immune response to SARS-CoV-2. Samples were obtained from the ongoing ImmuneRACE study (first 160 participants) and from approximately 1,200 subjects provided by 6 global collaborators. The sample metadata nearly always contained a de-identified subject ID, COVID-19 status, age in years and sex. Where HLA class I and class II types were available, the types were taken from metadata supplied by the sample provider, not from assay-based typing.

The immunoSEQ Assay, a bias-controlled multiplex PCR, was used to amplify TCRbeta CDR3 regions from genomic DNA. In the paper's pipeline: Within the assay, amplification of reference gene primers was used to estimate how many nucleated cells each sample contained. To quantify the absolute abundance of each unique TCRbeta CDR3 rearrangement, sequence reads were collapsed and filtered. For each sample, productive Simpson clonality was calculated as the square root of Simpson's diversity index across productive rearrangements. The table comes from immuneACCESS by way of TCRdb, which keeps in-frame sequences with V and J called. Part of the clones is missing from these tables; in studies checked, under half for an unresolved V gene and the rest for unknown reasons. V and J calls and clone size follow that table, whereas D and trimming were derived from the DNA. A total of 50,000 to 60,000 clones appear in this sample, nearly 85% of them only once. The top ten constitute 15% to 20% of the sample.

On this clone itself: Its cognate antigen has yet to be identified. There are no base qualities to consult, and no much larger clone falls within one base.

The CDR3 has 14 amino acids, counting the end cysteine and phenylalanine. The retained sequence is limited to the CDR3, 42 bases, with the frame set at the first base. For this chain, trimming is 8 bases at the V end and 9 bases at the J end, and the number of junction bases without a gene match is 10. The germline V gene (reference sequence) sets CDR1 to SEHNR and CDR2 to FQNEAQ. The study at large found these results: How much clinical and demographic metadata was included differed by source and by participant, and the metadata was provided uncurated.

Each collaborating institution followed its own protocols to collect whole blood in K2EDTA tubes. For TCRbeta analysis, collaborators shipped samples in one of three forms: frozen whole blood, isolated PBMCs, or DNA extracted from either of those sample types. The TCR sequence derives from a man aged 35 to 55 with acute or convalescent COVID-19. The sequenced material came from peripheral blood. The chain joins TRBV7-9 to TRBJ2-1; 10 bases in the junction line up with TRBD2. The DNA sequence is as follows: TGTGCCAGCCGTGGGACTAGCGATCTTGGTGAGCAGTTCTTC. The translation is CASRGTSDLGEQFF.